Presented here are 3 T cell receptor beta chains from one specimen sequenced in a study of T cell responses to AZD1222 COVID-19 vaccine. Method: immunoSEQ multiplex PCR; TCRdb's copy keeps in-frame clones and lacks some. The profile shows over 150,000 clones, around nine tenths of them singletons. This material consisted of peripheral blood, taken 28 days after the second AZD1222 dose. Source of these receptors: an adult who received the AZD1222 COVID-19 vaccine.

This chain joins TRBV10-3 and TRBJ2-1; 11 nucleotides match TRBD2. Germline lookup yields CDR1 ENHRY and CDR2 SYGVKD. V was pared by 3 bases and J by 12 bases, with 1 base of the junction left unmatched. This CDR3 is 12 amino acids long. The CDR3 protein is CAISETSGGQFF. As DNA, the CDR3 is TGTGCCATCAGTGAAACTAGCGGGGGGCAGTTCTTC.

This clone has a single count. The CDR3 sequence: CASSLGQPNTGELFF. CDR3 nucleotide sequence: TGTGCCAGCTCGCTGGGACAGCCGAACACCGGGGAGCTGTTTTTT. The chain is built from TRBV18 and TRBJ2-2, with 7 bases fitting TRBD1. J lost 0 bases, V lost 6 bases, and 4 bases had no gene match. The CDR3 is made up of 15 amino acids. Germline-derived CDR1 and CDR2 are KGHSH and LQKENI.

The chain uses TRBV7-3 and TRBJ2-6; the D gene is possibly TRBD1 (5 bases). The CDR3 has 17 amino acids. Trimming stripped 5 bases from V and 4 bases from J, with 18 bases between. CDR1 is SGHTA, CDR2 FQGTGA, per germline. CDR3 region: CASSPLDISRGANVLTF. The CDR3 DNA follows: TGTGCCAGCAGCCCCTTGGACATCTCCCGAGGGGCCAACGTCCTGACTTTC.